Sequencing of this T cell receptor (beta chain) was carried out in a study of T-cell reconstitution after alpha-beta-depleted transplantation in children. The CDR3 runs 12 residues. Trimming removed 0 bases from V and 9 bases from J, with 6 bases in between. Germline values: CDR1 MNHEY, CDR2 SMNVEV (reference sequence). Construction of the TCRbeta library involved unique molecular identifiers. TCRdb reprocessed the PCR reads via MiXCR and lists one record per CDR3 protein. The sample lists roughly 790,000 distinct CDR3 sequences; 16% were seen once. Study-wide points: T-cell counts and diversity at one year following transplant were attributed mainly to newly produced T cells. The high TCRbeta diversity at day 60 in some patients came from surviving recipient T cells and thymic progenitors.

A few counts support this clonotype. Antigen unknown. This sample comprised PBMCs, mostly from graft donor cells, obtained 360 days after TCRalphabeta/CD19-depleted stem cell transplant. The sequence was obtained from a male patient aged 10-17 years who had a stem cell transplant for acute lymphoblastic leukemia, so the T cells may come from the graft donor. The chain has TRBV27 and TRBJ2-1; no firm D call. For the CDR3, the DNA is TGTGCCAGCAGTTTATCGATAAGTGAGCAGTTCTTC. Amino acids: CASSLSISEQFF.